This TCR beta chain came from a study of neurological immune-mediated disorders. Each TCR transcript was tagged with a 10-nucleotide random UMI during 5'RACE. Sequencing of 15-18 subjects in each run yielded over 160 million TCR-beta sequences. TCRdb ran MiXCR on the 5' RACE reads and lists one entry per CDR3 protein. The sample holds some 87,000 distinct CDR3 sequences, about 12% seen once. Germline CDR1 reads PRHDT; CDR2 reads FYEKMQ (reference sequence). Trimming pared 8 bases from V and 8 bases from J, leaving 12 bases between. CDR3 length equals 12 residues. This clonotype was observed at least ten times. The antigen remains undetermined. Study results and limitations: HTLV-1-associated myelopathy had the most TCR clonal expansion, while multiple sclerosis had the least, a level that fell below healthy controls.

Stated time point: longitudinal time-point 2. Unsorted libraries came from 2 million PBMCs stored at -80 °C. This chain links TRBV13 with TRBJ2-2; D is perhaps TRBD2 (6 bases). This receptor was obtained from a female donor with HTLV-1-associated myelopathy (HAM/TSP). The sample was PBMCs. CDR3 bases: TGTGCCAGCGGACTACAAACGGGGGAGCTGTTTTTT. It encodes CASGLQTGELFF. The whole variable domain, filled in from reference TRBV13 and TRBJ2-2, reads AAGVIQSPRHLIKEKRETATLKCYPIPRHDTVYWYQQGPGQDPQFLISFYEKMQSDKGSIPDRFSAQQFSDYHSELNMSSLELGDSALYFCASGLQTGELFFGEGSRLTVL.